Detailed here is one T cell receptor beta chain. Its specificity is not known. Survey level was the resolution at which the v3.0 immunoSEQ assay ran. Only in-frame clones appear in the TCRdb table, and some are missing; sequencing was by immunoSEQ multiplex PCR. Seen here are tens of thousands of clones, 65% to 90% observed once, and the top ten hold around 10%. These data come from a study of long-term antiretroviral therapy in people with HIV. The wider study: The oldest specimens predate the 2015 immediate-ART recommendation by about a decade. Study results and limitations: Clones that expanded before ART (that is, prior to treatment) dominated the repertoire at all time points.

Per the germline V gene, CDR1 is MNHNS and CDR2 is SASEGT. Trimming stripped 11 bases from V and 1 base from J, with 21 bases between. The CDR3 extends over 15 amino acids. Donors needed at least one pre-ART PBMC sample plus at least two post-ART samples. Every sample had about 0.9-10 million cryopreserved PBMC in it before DNA extraction. The specimen comprised unsorted PBMCs, sampled 0.1 years before starting antiretroviral therapy. V gene TRBV6-1 combines with J gene TRBJ2-7, with D perhaps TRBD2 (6 bases). The TCR was taken from a man in his forties or fifties with HIV. The CDR3 sequence is CAGRYGDSISYEQYF. The CDR3 region has the DNA TGTGCCGGGCGATATGGGGACTCTATTTCCTACGAGCAGTACTTC.